This TCR beta chain was sequenced in a study of blood T cell repertoires in COVID-19. Study background: PBMCs, B-cell-depleted T cells, or T cells were the source of the cDNA or gDNA that made up the material.

The CDR3 totals 14 residues. Looked up from germline, CDR1 is KGHDR and CDR2 is SFDVKD. V lost 4 bases and J 7 bases, leaving 15 bases between the germline ends. Original processing methods: Amplification from reference gene primers served as the basis for estimated nucleated cell counts. Measured with immunoSEQ multiplex PCR; TCRdb has only the in-frame clones, and not every one. That table is the source of V, J and clone size, and D and trimming were worked out from the DNA. The sample yields about 220,000 clones, roughly 80% seen once. The chain is built from TRBV24-1 and TRBJ1-2; TRBD1 is a possible D gene (6 bases). The sequenced sample consisted of peripheral blood. The receptor's source is a woman aged 70-85 years with acute or convalescent COVID-19. CDR3 in amino acids: CATSEPRQAFGYTF. CDR3 sequence (DNA): TGTGCCACCAGTGAACCAAGACAGGCCTTTGGCTACACCTTC.